Listed here is a single T cell receptor beta chain. Germline V gene data show CDR1 as MNHEY and CDR2 as SMNVEV (reference sequence). Trimming removed 2 bases from V and 4 bases from J; junction bases left unmatched: 4. The CDR3 spans 15 residues. The entry originates in a study of blood T cell repertoires in COVID-19. Study at large: Samples of COVID-19 (acute and convalescent) were obtained from the United States, Italy and Spain. Sample material is recorded as cDNA or gDNA derived from T cells, B-cell-depleted T cells, or PBMCs.

Per the original methods: Reference gene primer amplification in the assay estimated nucleated cell counts. Libraries were prepared by immunoSEQ multiplex PCR; TCRdb keeps only in-frame clonotypes and omits some of them. That table is the source of V, J and clone size, and D and trimming were worked out from the DNA. The table lists 200,000 or so clones, 80% to 90% of them singletons. The TCR comes from an older man with acute or convalescent COVID-19. Sequenced: peripheral blood. This chain links TRBV27 with TRBJ2-7; 11 nucleotides align to TRBD1. The DNA for the CDR3 is TGTGCCAGCAGTTTACGTGGGACAGGGGGTTACGAGCAGTACGTC. Translated, it gives CASSLRGTGGYEQYV.